This T cell receptor beta chain came from a study of blood T cell repertoires in COVID-19. Per the original methods: Reference gene primer amplification gave nucleated cell count estimates. The protocol was immunoSEQ multiplex PCR, while the TCRdb copy is restricted to in-frame clones and leaves out a portion. The D gene and trimming were derived from the DNA, and the V and J assignments and clone size from that table. The table lists approximately 47,000 clones, more than 75% of them singletons. Germline assignment: CDR1 KGHDR and CDR2 SFDVKD. Germline trimming cut 9 bases from V and 5 bases from J; bases unmatched to any gene: 8. This CDR3 spans 13 amino acids.

This sequence was found in a woman aged 55-69 years with acute or convalescent COVID-19. The V call is TRBV24-1, the J call TRBJ2-5; the match to TRBD2 covers 7 bases. Sequencing used peripheral blood. Here the CDR3 reads CATSTPGGETQYF. In DNA, the CDR3 is TGTGCCACCTCTACACCGGGGGGTGAGACCCAGTACTTC.